The 15 T cell receptor beta chains presented below share a single source sample, sequenced in a study of tumor T cells in aggressive B-cell lymphoma. Assay used: immunoSEQ multiplex PCR; TCRdb lists only in-frame clones, some missing. The repertoire holds roughly 10,000 clones, with 85% as singletons. Sequencing was carried out using tumor tissue. These receptors were taken from an adult with diffuse large B cell lymphoma.

This clone was seen just once. The V and J genes are TRBV27 and TRBJ2-1; TRBD2 matches at 14 bases. The CDR3 runs to 16 residues. V lost 5 bases and J lost 9; bases outside the gene matches: 9. The germline gives CDR1 MNHEY, CDR2 SMNVEV (reference sequence). In DNA, the CDR3 is TGTGCCAGCAGTCAGGGGACTAGCGGGAGAATGGTTGAGCAGTTCTTC. Translation: CASSQGTSGRMVEQFF.

The chain links TRBV9 to TRBJ1-5, with TRBD1 matching 7 bases. V shed 0 bases, J shed 4 bases, and the junction held 4 bases outside the gene matches. Per germline, CDR1 SGDLS and CDR2 YYNGEE. The CDR3 is 15 residues long. The CDR3 nucleotides are TGTGCCAGCAGCGTAGAAGGGACAGAGAATCAGCCCCAGCATTTT. This codes for CASSVEGTENQPQHF.

This chain links TRBV27 with TRBJ2-1; 7 nucleotides line up with TRBD2. CDR3 length equals 15 residues. Germline CDR1 reads MNHEY; CDR2 reads SMNVEV (reference sequence). V was pared by 2 bases and J by 6 bases, with 7 bases of the junction left unmatched. CDR3 nucleotide sequence: TGTGCCAGCAGTTTACGCGGGAGCTCCCCCAATGAGCAGTTCTTC. This translates into CASSLRGSSPNEQFF.

The chain employs TRBV5-1 and TRBJ2-1; possible D gene TRBD2, 5 bases. Germline assignment: CDR1 SGHRS and CDR2 YFSETQ. This CDR3 comprises 15 residues. Trimming left V 4 bases short and J 0 bases short, with 11 bases between. The DNA of the CDR3 is TGCGCCAGCAGCCCGAGGGCCAGCTCCTACAATGAGCAGTTCTTC. It specifies CASSPRASSYNEQFF.

CDR3 in amino acids: CASSESRGRHEQFF. As DNA, the CDR3 is TGCGCCAGCAGTGAGTCGAGGGGGCGCCATGAGCAGTTCTTC. The rearrangement links TRBV10-2 to TRBJ2-1, with TRBD1 matching 7 bases. After removal of 0 bases from V and 8 bases from J, the junction contained 4 bases not matched to a gene. This CDR3 has 14 amino acids. Germline V gene data show CDR1 as WSHSY and CDR2 as SAAADI.

This clone was recorded once. V is TRBV18 and J is TRBJ2-1, with TRBD2 matching 14 bases. Germline lookup yields CDR1 KGHSH and CDR2 LQKENI. V lost 3 bases and J lost 6; bases outside the gene matches: 1. The CDR3 is 15 residues long. The CDR3 DNA follows: TGTGCCAGCTCACCCGGGACTAGCGGGGGCAATGAGCAGTTCTTC. Translation gives CASSPGTSGGNEQFF. The full variable domain, rest sourced from reference TRBV18 and TRBJ2-1, is NAGVMQNPRHLVRRRGQEARLRCSPMKGHSHVYWYRQLPEEGLKFMVYLQKENIIDESGMPKERFSAEFPKEGPSILRIQQVVRGDSAAYFCASSPGTSGGNEQFFGPGTRLTVL.

V and J are TRBV7-6 and TRBJ2-7, with a tentative D call TRBD2 (6 bases). The CDR3 consists of 15 residues. The germline gives CDR1 SGHVS, CDR2 FNYEAQ. The V gene lost 1 base and the J gene lost 1 base, with 11 bases spanning the gap. CDR3 protein: CASSLGPAGSYEQYF. The CDR3 coding sequence is TGTGCCAGCAGCTTAGGTCCAGCGGGTTCCTACGAGCAGTACTTC.

The chain recombines TRBV5-4 with TRBJ2-1, with 11 bases identical to TRBD1. The CDR3 is 15 amino acids. Per germline, CDR1 SGHNT and CDR2 YYREEE (reference sequence). The trim removed 3 bases at V and 8 bases at J, leaving 7 bases unmatched. CDR3 residues: CASSYPDRGRDEQFF. The CDR3 DNA is TGTGCCAGCAGCTACCCGGACAGGGGGCGCGATGAGCAGTTCTTC.

The chain recombines TRBV19 with TRBJ2-1, with 12 bases identical to TRBD2. V shed 5 bases and J 4 bases; nucleotides not matched to a gene: 3. The CDR3 runs 15 residues. Germline V gives CDR1 LNHDA, CDR2 SQIVND (reference sequence). CDR3 loop: CASSLLAGGYNEQFF. The CDR3 DNA reads as TGTGCCAGTAGTTTGCTAGCGGGAGGGTACAATGAGCAGTTCTTC. The entire variable domain, with the rest obtained from reference TRBV19 and TRBJ2-1, is as follows: DGGITQSPKYLFRKEGQNVTLSCEQNLNHDAMYWYRQDPGQGLRLIYYSQIVNDFQKGDIAEGYSVSREKKESFPLTVTSAQKNPTAFYLCASSLLAGGYNEQFFGPGTRLTVL.

This clone was counted between two and nine times. CDR3 amino acids: CTSSQDSRREWSYEQYF. DNA for the CDR3: TGCACCAGCAGCCAAGATAGCCGGCGGGAGTGGTCCTACGAGCAGTACTTC. This rearrangement joins TRBV1 to TRBJ2-7; the D call in the table, TRBD2, was not verified against the DNA. TRBV1 is designated a pseudogene. This CDR3 has 17 residues.

This chain uses TRBV5-5 with TRBJ2-7, with 7 bases identical to TRBD2. Germline loops: CDR1 SGHKS, CDR2 YYEKEE (reference sequence). V lost 6 bases, J lost 4 bases, and 7 bases stayed unmatched. The CDR3 is 13 amino acids. CDR3 bases: TGTGCCAGCAAAAGCGGGGAGAAGTACGAGCAGTACTTC. Residues: CASKSGEKYEQYF. The variable domain in full, with the rest retrieved from reference TRBV5-5 and TRBJ2-7, is DAGVTQSPTHLIKTRGQQVTLRCSPISGHKSVSWYQQVLGQGPQFIFQYYEKEERGRGNFPDRFSARQFPNYSSELNVNALLLGDSALYLCASKSGEKYEQYFGPGTRLTVT.

The chain uses TRBV28 and TRBJ1-1, with 7 positions matching TRBD1. The CDR3 covers 14 residues. Germline values: CDR1 MDHEN, CDR2 SYDVKM. V gave up 7 bases and J gave up 4 bases; unmatched junction bases: 9. The chain's CDR3 is CASILTGPPTEAFF. The CDR3 coding sequence is TGTGCCAGCATACTGACAGGGCCCCCCACTGAAGCTTTCTTT.

CDR3 DNA: TGTGCCAGCAGCTTAGAGGGACAGGCGGGGACCTCCTATGGCTACACCTTC. This translates into CASSLEGQAGTSYGYTF. V usage is TRBV7-8 and J usage is TRBJ1-2, with TRBD1 identical over 8 bases. The CDR3 totals 17 residues. The trim removed 1 base at V and 4 bases at J, leaving 11 bases unmatched. Germline V lookup: CDR1 SGHVS, CDR2 FQNEAQ.

The chain links TRBV5-1 to TRBJ2-1; maybe TRBD2 (5 bases). The CDR3 runs 15 residues. Germline V lookup: CDR1 SGHRS, CDR2 YFSETQ. Trimming took 0 bases from V and 0 from J, leaving 7 bases between them. The CDR3, as DNA: TGCGCCAGCAGCTTGGGAGGGTTCTCCTACAATGAGCAGTTCTTC. This translates into CASSLGGFSYNEQFF.

The chain carries TRBV18 and TRBJ2-2; 7 bases match TRBD2. J gave up 3 bases and V 3 bases, and 1 base lay outside the gene matches. The CDR3 consists of 14 residues. Germline-derived CDR1 and CDR2 are KGHSH and LQKENI. The CDR3 region is CASSPGRDTGELFF. As DNA, the CDR3 is TGTGCCAGCTCACCGGGGAGGGACACCGGGGAGCTGTTTTTT.